The rows below give T cell receptor beta chains drawn from one sample of a study of T cell repertoires in cytomegalovirus infection. TCRdb ran MiXCR on the reads and lists one entry per CDR3 protein. This table holds approximately 730,000 distinct CDR3 sequences, roughly 29% found once. The antigens of these receptors remain unknown. The sequencing here drew on cultured CD8+ T cells from PBMCs, taken from culture after CMV antigen stimulation. Receptors were obtained from a human donor in good health (CMV status not recorded). Some clones in this sample may be carry-over from other donors' samples. Each CDR3 is given with its conserved first and last residue. Each record gives: J gene, D gene, clone size, V gene, CDR3 DNA, CDR3 protein. The D gene is left open where the match is weak. Clone size appears in some rows only: once, few, many, or a class for an expanded clone.

>TRBJ2-1|TRBD2|few|TRBV7-2
TGTGCCAGCAGCTTAATAGCCAGGTACGGGGGGAGTTATACCTCCTACAATGAGCAGTTCTTC
CASSLIARYGGSYTSYNEQFF
>TRBJ2-7|TRBD1|-|TRBV13
TGTGCCAGCAGCCTGGAGGGACAGGGGATCAACGAGCAGTACTTC
CASSLEGQGINEQYF
>TRBJ2-7|TRBD2|-|TRBV7-8
TGTGCCAGCAGCGGGTCTAGCGGGGGGGCTTACGAGCAGTACTTC
CASSGSSGGAYEQYF
>TRBJ2-5|-|many|TRBV7-2
TGTGCCAGCAGAATCCCAGGGGGGGGGGATACGTACCAAGAGACCCAGTACTTC
CASRIPGGGDTYQETQYF
>TRBJ2-5|-|-|TRBV6-5
TGTGCCAGCAGTTACTCGTCTGGGGTAGGGACCCAGTACTTC
CASSYSSGVGTQYF
>TRBJ2-2|TRBD1|many|TRBV7-6
TGTGCCAGCAGCTTCATACTACAGGGGGCGAACACCGGGGAGCTGTTTTTT
CASSFILQGANTGELFF
>TRBJ2-1|TRBD2|many|TRBV7-2
TGTGCCAGCAGCTTAGGGACTAGCGGGGGGCGGGGCAATGAGCAGTTCTTC
CASSLGTSGGRGNEQFF
>TRBJ1-5|-|-|TRBV4-1
TGCGCCAGCAGCCTCTCTTTGAATCCTCAGCCCCAGCATTTT
CASSLSLNPQPQHF
>TRBJ2-7|TRBD1|-|TRBV4-1
TGCGCCAGCAGCTTGGGCCGGGACAGCCTCTACGAGCAGTACTTC
CASSLGRDSLYEQYF
>TRBJ1-6|-|many|TRBV10-2
TGCGCCAGCAGTGAGTCTGGCAGCGGGAATTCACCCCTCCACTTT
CASSESGSGNSPLHF
>TRBJ2-3|TRBD1|-|TRBV4-1
TGCGCCAGCAGCCATGGGGACAGCCGATTAAACACAGATACGCAGTATTTT
CASSHGDSRLNTDTQYF
>TRBJ1-3|-|-|TRBV7-4
TGTGCCAGCAGCTGGGATAGGGACATTTTTATTCTATCTGGAAACACCATATATTTT
CASSWDRDIFILSGNTIYF
>TRBJ1-2|-|-|TRBV7-6
TGTGCCAGCAGCTCGGACTTTCTTGGACATGGCTACACCTTC
CASSSDFLGHGYTF
>TRBJ2-1|-|-|TRBV27
TGTGCCAGCAGCCTCTCCAGGCGTGGCAATGAGCAGTTCTTC
CASSLSRRGNEQFF
>TRBJ2-7|-|-|TRBV9
TGTGCCAGCAGCGTAAACGGGTACTACGAGCAGTACTTC
CASSVNGYYEQYF
>TRBJ1-1|-|-|TRBV6-1
TGTGCCAGCAGTCCCCGTGGGGTACGGAACACTGAAGCTTTCTTT
CASSPRGVRNTEAFF
>TRBJ2-1|-|many|TRBV7-2
TGTGCCAGCAGCCCGGCTGATGAGCAGTTCTTC
CASSPADEQFF
>TRBJ2-3|TRBD2|-|TRBV6-2/TRBV6-3
TGTGCCAGCAGCCCATGGACTAGCGGGGGCATCACAGATACGCAGTATTTT
CASSPWTSGGITDTQYF
>TRBJ2-7|-|once|TRBV9
TGTGCCAGCAGCGTGGAGGACAGCCAAATGGACGAGCAGTACTTC
CASSVEDSQMDEQYF
>TRBJ1-1|-|few|TRBV20-1
TGCAGTGCCCGAGAGCTGTCCCGAGGACGAATGAACACTGAAGCTTTCTTT
CSARELSRGRMNTEAFF
>TRBJ1-1|-|-|TRBV7-6
TGTGCCAGCAGCTCCTCAGGGAGGGAAGCTTTCTTT
CASSSSGREAFF
>TRBJ1-2|TRBD1|many|TRBV7-2
TGTGCCAGCATCTCCTCCCCAGGGGGCGGTGGCTACACCTTC
CASISSPGGGGYTF
>TRBJ2-5|-|-|TRBV5-4
TGTGCCAGCAGCTTGGGCGGGGGCCTTAAGACCCAGTACTTC
CASSLGGGLKTQYF
>TRBJ2-2|TRBD1|-|TRBV12-3/TRBV12-4
TGTGCCAGCAGTTTGATCAGGGGGCCCGGGGAGCTGTTTTTT
CASSLIRGPGELFF
>TRBJ2-7|-|-|TRBV20-1
TGCAGTGCCTATCCCGAGGAAGGCTACGAGCAGTACTTC
CSAYPEEGYEQYF
>TRBJ2-2|TRBD2|few|TRBV19
TGTGCCAGTAGTCTGGGACTAATGTACACCGGGGAGCTGTTTTTT
CASSLGLMYTGELFF
>TRBJ1-5|-|few|TRBV10-3
TGTGCCATCAGCGCTCGGAACAGCCCGAATCAGCCCCAGCATTTT
CAISARNSPNQPQHF
>TRBJ2-7|-|-|TRBV7-2
TGTGCCAGCAGCAACCACAGGGGGGGCTCCTACGAGCAGTACTTC
CASSNHRGGSYEQYF
>TRBJ1-1|-|few|TRBV7-6
TGTGCCAGCAGCTTAGGGACACCCTTCACTGAAGCTTTCTTT
CASSLGTPFTEAFF
>TRBJ2-3|-|few|TRBV27
TGTGCCAGCAGTCCCGCTTTGGGGGAAGGGACAGATACGCAGTATTTT
CASSPALGEGTDTQYF
>TRBJ1-1|-|-|TRBV27
TGTGCCAGCAGTTTTAGCCCGGGACCCAGACGGAACACTGAAGCTTTCTTT
CASSFSPGPRRNTEAFF
>TRBJ2-1|TRBD2|-|TRBV11-3
TGTGCCAGCAGCAAGACTAGCGGGGGGTTTAGTGAGCAGTTCTTC
CASSKTSGGFSEQFF
>TRBJ2-5|-|few|TRBV27
TGTGCCAGCAGTTCGGAAGGGGGATGGCCAGAGACCCAGTACTTC
CASSSEGGWPETQYF
>TRBJ2-1|-|-|TRBV14
TGTGCCAGCAGCCAAGTCCTTGCAGCCTACAATGAGCAGTTCTTC
CASSQVLAAYNEQFF
>TRBJ2-7|-|-|TRBV13
TGTGCCAGCAGCTCGACGGCTGGGACCGCGCCAACCTACGAGCAGTACTTC
CASSSTAGTAPTYEQYF
>TRBJ1-4|-|-|TRBV15
TGTGCCACCAGCAGTGGTGGGAAACTGTTTTTT
CATSSGGKLFF
>TRBJ2-1|-|few|TRBV27
TGTGCCAGCAGTTTTGGGGGGAAGGATGAGCAGTTCTTC
CASSFGGKDEQFF
>TRBJ1-5|-|many|TRBV6-2/TRBV6-3
TGTGCCAGCAGTTACACAGTTACGGGCAATCAGCCCCAGCATTTT
CASSYTVTGNQPQHF
>TRBJ1-2|TRBD1|-|TRBV27
TGTGCCAGCAGTCTGCTGGGGCAGGGGGATGGCTACACCTTC
CASSLLGQGDGYTF
>TRBJ1-1|-|-|TRBV27
TGTGCCAGCAGGGCAGGGATATTGTGGACTGAAGCTTTCTTT
CASRAGILWTEAFF
>TRBJ1-4|TRBD1|few|TRBV15
TGTGCCACCCGACAGGGTTTCATTTCTAATGAAAAACTGTTTTTT
CATRQGFISNEKLFF
>TRBJ2-5|-|once|TRBV6-5
TGTGCCAGCAGTTACTCGAGAGGGGCGATCCAAGAGACCCAGTGCTTC
CASSYSRGAIQETQCF
>TRBJ2-1|TRBD1|many|TRBV7-8
TGTGCCAGCAGCCCGCGGACAGGGGGGGCCGTACGGGAGCAGTTCTTC
CASSPRTGGAVREQFF
>TRBJ1-1|-|once|TRBV4-1
TGCGCCAACAGCCAGGAGCGGGGGCTGGGCACTGAAGCTTTCTTT
CANSQERGLGTEAFF
>TRBJ1-5|TRBD1|-|TRBV2
TGTGCCAGCAGTCCGGACAGGGCGAACGGGCAGCCCCAGCATTTT
CASSPDRANGQPQHF
>TRBJ2-2|-|once|TRBV6-1
TGTGCCAGCACCCCCCGACAGGACAACACCGGGGAGCTGTTTTTT
CASTPRQDNTGELFF
>TRBJ2-3|TRBD1|-|TRBV11-2
TGTGCCAGCAGCCCTGGACAGGGATGGGCAGATACGCAGTATTTT
CASSPGQGWADTQYF
>TRBJ1-1|-|few|TRBV12-3/TRBV12-4
TGTGCCAGCATCTCACAGGGGAACACTGAAGCTTTCTTT
CASISQGNTEAFF
>TRBJ2-1|TRBD1|-|TRBV9
TGTGCCAGCAGCCCCGTAGGTGGGACAGGCCAAAACTCCTACAATGAGCAGTTCTTC
CASSPVGGTGQNSYNEQFF
>TRBJ1-2|TRBD1|-|TRBV4-1
TGTGCCAGCAGCCCAGACGAGGGGGCCTATGGCTACACCTTC
CASSPDEGAYGYTF
>TRBJ1-4|-|many|TRBV7-8
TGTGCCAGCAGCTCATCCGCCCGGGTTAATGAAAAACTGTTTTTT
CASSSSARVNEKLFF
>TRBJ2-1|TRBD2|few|TRBV10-3
TGTGCCATCACGGGGGGCTCCTACAATGAGCAGTTCTTC
CAITGGSYNEQFF
>TRBJ1-1|-|-|TRBV7-9
TGTGCCAGCAGCACATACGCCAGGGTGGGTAACACTGAAGCTTTCTTT
CASSTYARVGNTEAFF